This T cell receptor (beta chain) was observed in a study of blood T cell repertoires in COVID-19. Whole-study context: COVID-19 samples collected from the United States, Italy and Spain covered acute and convalescent phases. PBMCs, B-cell-depleted T cells, or T cells provided the cDNA or gDNA that made up the material.

The CDR3 loop spans 15 amino acids. CDR1 is LNHDA, CDR2 SQIVND, per germline (reference sequence). Trimming stripped 5 bases from V and 6 bases from J, with 16 bases between. This clone was detected a few times. Original processing notes: Amplification with reference gene primers provided the estimates of nucleated cell counts. Using immunoSEQ multiplex PCR, the repertoire was profiled, and TCRdb retains in-frame clones only, with some absent. V and J calls and clone size are given by that table; D and trimming were obtained from the DNA. Seen here are some 74,000 clones, around 90% observed once, and the top ten hold around 29%.

The chain employs TRBV19 and TRBJ2-2, with D possibly matching TRBD2 (6 bases). The specimen sequenced was peripheral blood. This clonotype was sampled from a man aged 45-65 years with acute or convalescent COVID-19. The CDR3 loop is CASSSTGRGAGELFF. The CDR3, as DNA: TGTGCCAGTAGTTCCACCGGGAGAGGGGCCGGGGAGCTGTTTTTT.